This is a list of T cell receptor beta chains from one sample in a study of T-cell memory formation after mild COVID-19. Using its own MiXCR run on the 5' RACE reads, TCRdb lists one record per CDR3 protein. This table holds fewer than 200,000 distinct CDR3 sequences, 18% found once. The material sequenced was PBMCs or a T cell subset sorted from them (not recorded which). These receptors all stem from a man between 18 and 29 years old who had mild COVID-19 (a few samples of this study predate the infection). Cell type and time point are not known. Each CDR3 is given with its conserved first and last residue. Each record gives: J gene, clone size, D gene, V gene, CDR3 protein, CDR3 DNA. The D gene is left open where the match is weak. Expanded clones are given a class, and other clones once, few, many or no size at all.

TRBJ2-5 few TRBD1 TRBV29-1 CSVLTGWETQYF TGCAGCGTTCTGACAGGGTGGGAGACCCAGTACTTC
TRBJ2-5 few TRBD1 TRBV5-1 CASSLTRTGGGETQYF TGCGCCAGCAGCTTGACAAGGACAGGGGGGGGAGAGACCCAGTACTTC
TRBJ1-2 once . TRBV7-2 CASSPGTAGYGYTF TGTGCCAGCAGCCCCGGGACGGCGGGCTATGGCTACACCTTC
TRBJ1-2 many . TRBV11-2 CASSLVPGDGGYTF TGTGCCAGCAGCTTAGTCCCAGGGGATGGTGGCTACACCTTC
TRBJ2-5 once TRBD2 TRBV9 CASSVGAASGGQETQYF TGTGCCAGCAGCGTAGGGGCGGCTAGCGGGGGGCAAGAGACCCAGTACTTC
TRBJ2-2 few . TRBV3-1 CASSLHRGTGELFF TGTGCCAGCAGCCTGCACCGAGGGACCGGGGAGCTGTTTTTT
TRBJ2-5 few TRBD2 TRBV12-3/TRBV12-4 CASRAGGRETQYF TGTGCCAGCAGGGCGGGGGGCCGGGAGACCCAGTACTTC
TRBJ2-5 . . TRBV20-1 CSHRDPLLDQYF TGCAGTCACCGGGACCCCCTTTTAGACCAGTACTTC
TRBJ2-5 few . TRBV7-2 CASRRTRIQETQYF TGTGCCAGCAGGCGTACTAGGATCCAAGAGACCCAGTACTTC
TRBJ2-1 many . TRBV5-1 CASMPGAYNEQFF TGCGCCAGCATGCCAGGGGCCTACAATGAGCAGTTCTTC
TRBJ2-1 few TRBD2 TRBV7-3 CASSLRMAGDEQFF TGTGCCAGCAGCTTAAGGATGGCGGGGGATGAGCAGTTCTTC
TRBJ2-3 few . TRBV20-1 CSARAGSDTQYF TGCAGTGCTAGAGCGGGGTCAGATACGCAGTATTTT
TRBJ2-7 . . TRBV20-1 CSASPGAAGSYEQYF TGCAGTGCTAGTCCCGGAGCCGCAGGAAGCTACGAGCAGTACTTC
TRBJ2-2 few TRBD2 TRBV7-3 CASSLLAVNTGELFF TGTGCCAGCAGCCTACTAGCGGTCAACACCGGGGAGCTGTTTTTT
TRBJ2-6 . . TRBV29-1 CSASQPGANVLTF TGCAGCGCCAGTCAACCTGGGGCCAACGTCCTGACTTTC
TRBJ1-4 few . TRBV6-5 CASSYPGTDEKLFF TGTGCCAGCAGTTACCCCGGGACGGATGAAAAACTGTTTTTT
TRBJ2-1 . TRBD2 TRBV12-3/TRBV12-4 CASSLPGRGGNEQFF TGTGCCAGCAGTCTCCCAGGGCGGGGGGGGAATGAGCAGTTCTTC
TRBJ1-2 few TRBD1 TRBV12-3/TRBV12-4 CASSRPGTGGDGYTF TGTGCCAGCAGCCGACCCGGGACAGGGGGAGATGGCTACACCTTC
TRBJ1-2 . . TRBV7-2 CASSAGGQGYTF TGTGCCAGCAGCGCCGGGGGGCAAGGCTACACCTTC
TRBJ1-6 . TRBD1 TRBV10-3 CAISTGDNSPLHF TGTGCCATCAGTACAGGGGATAATTCACCCCTCCACTTT
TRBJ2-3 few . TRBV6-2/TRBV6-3 CASSHGTPTDTQYF TGTGCCAGCAGTCACGGGACTCCGACAGATACGCAGTATTTT
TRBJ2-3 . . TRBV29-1 CSGSERGRTDTQYF TGCAGCGGATCGGAAAGGGGCCGCACAGATACGCAGTATTTT
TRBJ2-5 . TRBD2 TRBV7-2 CASKRGGQETQYF TGTGCCAGCAAGCGGGGTGGTCAAGAGACCCAGTACTTC
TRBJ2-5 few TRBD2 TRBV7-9 CASSASRLAVGETQYF TGTGCCAGCAGCGCCTCGAGGCTAGCGGTTGGGGAGACCCAGTACTTC
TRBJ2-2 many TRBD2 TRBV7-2 CASSQSRGGHGELFF TGTGCCAGCAGCCAGTCCCGGGGGGGCCACGGGGAGCTGTTTTTT
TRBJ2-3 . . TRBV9 CASSVYGADTQYF TGTGCCAGCAGCGTATACGGGGCGGATACGCAGTATTTT
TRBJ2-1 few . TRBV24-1 CATSGPSNF TGTGCCACCAGTGGCCCCTCGAACTTC
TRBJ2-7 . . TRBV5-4 CASALNGGGGVLYEQYF TGTGCCAGCGCCCTCAACGGAGGGGGAGGGGTTCTCTACGAGCAGTACTTC